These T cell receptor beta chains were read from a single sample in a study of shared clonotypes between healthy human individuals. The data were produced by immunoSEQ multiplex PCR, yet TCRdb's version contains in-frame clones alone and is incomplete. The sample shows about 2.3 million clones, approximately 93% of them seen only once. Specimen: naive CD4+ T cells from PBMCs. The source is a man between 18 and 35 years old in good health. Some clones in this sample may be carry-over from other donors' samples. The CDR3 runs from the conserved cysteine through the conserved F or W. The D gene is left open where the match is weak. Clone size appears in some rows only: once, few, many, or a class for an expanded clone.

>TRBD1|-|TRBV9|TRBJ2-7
CASSARQGADEQYF
TGTGCCAGCAGCGCCCGACAGGGAGCGGACGAGCAGTACTTC
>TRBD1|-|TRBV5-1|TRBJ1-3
CASSRPSDRTSGNTIYF
TGCGCCAGCAGCCGACCGTCGGACAGGACCTCTGGAAACACCATATATTTT
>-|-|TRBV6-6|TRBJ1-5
CASSPTDSNQPQHF
TGTGCCAGCAGCCCTACGGACAGCAATCAGCCCCAGCATTTT
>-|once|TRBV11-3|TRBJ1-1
CASSSQGLNTEAFF
TGTGCCAGCAGCTCTCAGGGATTGAACACTGAAGCTTTCTTT
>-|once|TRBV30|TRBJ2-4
CAWRNRGGADIQYF
TGTGCCTGGAGGAATAGGGGGGGCGCGGACATTCAGTACTTC
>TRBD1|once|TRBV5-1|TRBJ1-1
CASSLTGGTEAFF
TGCGCCAGCAGCCTCACAGGGGGCACTGAAGCTTTCTTT
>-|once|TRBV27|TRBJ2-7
CASSWGLPRLYEQYF
TGTGCCAGCAGTTGGGGACTCCCCCGGCTCTACGAGCAGTACTTC
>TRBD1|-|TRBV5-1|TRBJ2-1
CASSFGHPRTGGSYNEQFF
TGCGCCAGCAGCTTCGGACATCCTAGGACAGGGGGTTCCTACAATGAGCAGTTCTTC
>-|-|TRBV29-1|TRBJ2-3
CSVPPGLTSTDTQYF
TGCAGCGTTCCTCCGGGACTCACAAGCACAGATACGCAGTATTTT
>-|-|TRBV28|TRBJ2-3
CASSSHLDTQYF
TGTGCCAGCAGTTCCCATTTGGATACGCAGTATTTT
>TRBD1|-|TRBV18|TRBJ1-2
CASSPPGQGSVGFYGYTF
TGTGCCAGCTCACCACCGGGACAGGGGAGCGTCGGGTTCTATGGCTACACCTTC
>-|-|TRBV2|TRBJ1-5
CAGASDSNQPQHF
TGTGCCGGGGCGTCAGATAGCAATCAGCCCCAGCATTTT
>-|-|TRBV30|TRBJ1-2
CAWASTGYNYGYTF
TGTGCCTGGGCCTCGACAGGATATAACTATGGCTACACCTTC
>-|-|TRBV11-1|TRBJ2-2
CASRGPPRGTGELFF
TGTGCCAGCAGGGGCCCGCCGCGGGGCACCGGGGAGCTGTTTTTT
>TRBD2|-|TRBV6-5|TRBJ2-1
CASIRVAGNNEQFF
TGTGCCAGCATTCGAGTAGCGGGGAACAATGAGCAGTTCTTC
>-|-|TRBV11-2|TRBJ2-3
CASSSYSDTQYF
TGTGCCAGCAGCTCATATTCAGATACGCAGTATTTT
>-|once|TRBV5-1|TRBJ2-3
CASSLVQSGEGTDTQYF
TGCGCCAGCAGCTTGGTTCAGTCGGGAGAGGGCACAGATACGCAGTATTTT
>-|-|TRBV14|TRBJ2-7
CASSQDRGPLVYEQYF
TGTGCCAGCAGCCAAGACCGCGGCCCTCTGGTCTACGAGCAGTACTTC
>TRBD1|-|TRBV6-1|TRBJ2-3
CASSGQGQGEGTQYF
TGTGCCAGCAGTGGCCAAGGACAGGGGGAAGGTACGCAGTATTTT
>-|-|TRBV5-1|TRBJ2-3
CASSLDVWGRAGQNTQYF
TGCGCCAGCAGCTTGGACGTTTGGGGTCGGGCAGGCCAAAATACGCAGTATTTT
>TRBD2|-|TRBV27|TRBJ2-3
CASSLPGTSGRGHTQYF
TGTGCCAGCAGTTTACCCGGGACTAGCGGGAGGGGGCATACGCAGTATTTT
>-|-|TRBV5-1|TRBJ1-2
CASSLARVSDGYTF
TGCGCCAGCAGCTTGGCGAGGGTATCGGATGGCTACACCTTC
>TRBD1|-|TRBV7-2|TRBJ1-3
CASSFLGQGRGNTIYF
TGTGCCAGCAGCTTCCTTGGACAGGGGAGAGGAAACACCATATATTTT
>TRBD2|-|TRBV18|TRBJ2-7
CASSPPLAGNEQYF
TGTGCCAGCTCACCACCACTAGCGGGGAACGAGCAGTACTTC
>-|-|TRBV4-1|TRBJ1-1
CASSQVLWEPVDTEAFF
TGCGCCAGCAGCCAAGTGCTATGGGAGCCCGTGGACACTGAAGCTTTCTTT
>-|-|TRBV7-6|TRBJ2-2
CASSLGSVNTGELFF
TGTGCCAGCAGCTTAGGGTCAGTGAACACCGGGGAGCTGTTTTTT
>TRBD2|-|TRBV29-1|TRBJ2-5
CSVAPTLAGAETQYF
TGCAGCGTTGCCCCCACGCTAGCGGGGGCAGAGACCCAGTACTTC
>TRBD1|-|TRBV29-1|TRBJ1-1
CSVQDRAVSFF
TGCAGCGTACAGGACAGGGCGGTGTCTTTCTTT
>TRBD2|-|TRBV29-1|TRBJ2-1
CSLSGRNYNEQFF
TGCAGCCTTAGCGGGAGAAACTACAATGAGCAGTTCTTC
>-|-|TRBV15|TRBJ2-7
CATSRGLVNEQYF
TGTGCCACCAGCAGAGGCTTGGTGAACGAGCAGTACTTC
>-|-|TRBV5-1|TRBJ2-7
CASSSRGGSYEQYF
TGCGCCAGCAGCTCCCGGGGCGGCTCCTACGAGCAGTACTTC
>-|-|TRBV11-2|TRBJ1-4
CASSPREPATNEKLFF
TGTGCCAGCAGCCCACGGGAGCCTGCAACTAATGAAAAACTGTTTTTT
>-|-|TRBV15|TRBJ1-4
CATSYSRVGTEKLFF
TGTGCCACCAGCTATAGCAGGGTCGGAACTGAAAAACTGTTTTTT
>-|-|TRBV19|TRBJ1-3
CASNRELSGNTIYF
TGTGCCAGTAACCGGGAGCTCTCTGGAAACACCATATATTTT
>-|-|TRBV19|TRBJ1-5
CATKDVPGQPQHF
TGTGCCACCAAGGACGTACCAGGTCAGCCCCAGCATTTT
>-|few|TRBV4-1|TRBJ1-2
CASSQDPGTTYGYTF
TGCGCCAGCAGCCAAGACCCCGGGACGACCTATGGCTACACCTTC
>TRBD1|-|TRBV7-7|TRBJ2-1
CASSLGQGNNEQFF
TGTGCCAGCAGCTTAGGACAGGGGAACAATGAGCAGTTCTTC
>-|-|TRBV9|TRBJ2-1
CASSVGFMSSSYNEQFF
TGTGCCAGCAGCGTAGGGTTCATGAGTAGCTCCTACAATGAGCAGTTCTTC
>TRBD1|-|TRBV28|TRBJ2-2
CASSKGQGRTGELFF
TGTGCCAGCAGTAAGGGACAGGGGAGAACCGGGGAGCTGTTTTTT
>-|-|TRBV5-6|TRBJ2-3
CASSLEVGAASTDTQYF
TGTGCCAGCAGCTTGGAGGTAGGAGCAGCTAGCACAGATACGCAGTATTTT
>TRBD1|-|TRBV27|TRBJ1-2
CASSYQGAAYGYTF
TGTGCCAGCAGTTACCAGGGGGCCGCCTATGGCTACACCTTC
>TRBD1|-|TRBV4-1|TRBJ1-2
CASSLVDRFINYGYTF
TGCGCCAGCAGCCTCGTGGACAGGTTTATTAACTATGGCTACACCTTC
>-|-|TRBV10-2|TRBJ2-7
CASFKVGTDPLEQYF
TGCGCCAGCTTTAAGGTCGGGACCGACCCCTTAGAGCAGTACTTC
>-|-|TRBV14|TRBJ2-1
CASSTLGRGRYNEQFF
TGTGCCAGCAGCACACTGGGTCGGGGGCGATACAATGAGCAGTTCTTC
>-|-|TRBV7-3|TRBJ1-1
CASSVTGYTEAFF
TGTGCCAGCAGCGTGACAGGATACACTGAAGCTTTCTTT
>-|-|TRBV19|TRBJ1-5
CASSTGANQPQHF
TGTGCCAGTAGTACCGGGGCCAATCAGCCCCAGCATTTT
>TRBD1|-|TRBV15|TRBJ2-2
CAISRDRAGTGELFF
TGTGCCATCAGCAGGGACAGGGCGGGTACCGGGGAGCTGTTTTTT
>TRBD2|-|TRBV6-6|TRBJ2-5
CAISSGQETQYF
TGTGCCATCTCTAGCGGACAAGAGACCCAGTACTTC
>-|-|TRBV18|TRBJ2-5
CASSGAVDETQYF
TGTGCCAGCTCGGGAGCGGTTGATGAGACCCAGTACTTC
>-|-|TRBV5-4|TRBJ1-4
CASSLLAGTTNEKLFF
TGTGCCAGCAGCTTATTAGCCGGGACCACTAATGAAAAACTGTTTTTT
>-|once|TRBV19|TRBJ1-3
CASSISDVNTIYF
TGTGCCAGTAGTATTTCTGATGTGAACACCATATATTTT
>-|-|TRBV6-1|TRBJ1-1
CASSEIWYTEAFF
TGTGCCAGCAGTGAAATCTGGTACACTGAAGCTTTCTTT
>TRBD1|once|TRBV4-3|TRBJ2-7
CASSPVPGQGAYEQYF
TGCGCCAGCAGCCCGGTACCGGGACAGGGGGCCTACGAGCAGTACTTC
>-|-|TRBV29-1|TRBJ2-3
CSTRRGAGTDTQYF
TGCAGCACGAGACGGGGGGCAGGAACAGATACGCAGTATTTT